The 15 T cell receptor beta chains presented below share a single source sample, sequenced in a study of blood T cell repertoires in COVID-19. Generated by immunoSEQ multiplex PCR, the TCRdb table keeps only in-frame clones and is missing some. Of about 270,000 clones listed, about nine tenths were seen once; the top ten hold about 4%. The sample taken for sequencing was PBMCs or T cells enriched from blood (not recorded which). All receptors come from a woman between 25 and 40 years old with acute COVID-19.

The chain joins TRBV28 to TRBJ1-2, with 7 bases fitting TRBD1. CDR3 size: 15 residues. Germline V gene sequence: CDR1 MDHEN, CDR2 SYDVKM. With V trimmed by 5 bases and J by 3 bases, 9 bases remained unmatched. The CDR3 DNA reads as TGTGCCAGCAGTCCAAACGACAGGGATTACTATGGCTACACCTTC. This encodes CASSPNDRDYYGYTF.

This chain's CDR3 is CASSRTLGGETQYF. For the CDR3, the DNA is TGTGCCAGCAGCCGGACTTTGGGGGGGGAGACCCAGTACTTC. This chain links TRBV3-1 (or the pseudogene TRBV3-2) with TRBJ2-5; 7 nucleotides agree with TRBD2. CDR3 length: 14 amino acids. The germline V gene encodes CDR1 LGHDT and CDR2 YNNKEL (reference sequence). Trimming took 4 bases from V and 5 from J; bases not matched to a gene: 7.

The chain employs TRBV7-9 and TRBJ2-7, with 7 bases that match TRBD1. The length of the CDR3 is 16 residues. CDR1 and CDR2 from the germline V gene are SEHNR and FQNEAQ (reference sequence). V shed 3 bases, J shed 6 bases, and the junction held 14 bases outside the gene matches. The CDR3 spells CASSFSDRVPKGEQYF. CDR3 nucleotides: TGTGCCAGCAGCTTTAGCGACAGGGTCCCCAAGGGCGAGCAGTACTTC.

The chain carries TRBV19 and TRBJ1-5; TRBD1 matches at 9 bases. CDR1 LNHDA and CDR2 SQIVND come from the germline V gene (reference sequence). The CDR3 is made up of 15 amino acids. Losses at the gene ends were 7 bases for V and 7 bases for J; bases not matched to a gene: 11. The CDR3 nucleotides read TGTGCCAGTACCCCACAGGGGGCAATTAGGCAGCCCCAGCATTTT. This encodes CASTPQGAIRQPQHF.

CDR3 bases: TGTGCCAGCACCATAGCGGGAGGAGAGACCCAGTACTTC. As protein: CASTIAGGETQYF. The chain links TRBV11-2 to TRBJ2-5, with 10 bases lining up with TRBD2. The CDR3 totals 13 residues. Trimming removed 7 bases from V and 4 bases from J; junction bases left unmatched: 3. Germline-derived CDR1 and CDR2 are SGHAT and FQNNGV.

The chain is built from TRBV6-1 and TRBJ1-5; unclear D gene. The CDR3 spans 15 residues. V was pared by 0 bases and J by 9 bases, with 15 bases between. Germline V gene sequence: CDR1 MNHNS, CDR2 SASEGT. Here the CDR3 reads CASSEALTHEAPQHF. DNA for the CDR3: TGTGCCAGCAGTGAAGCGCTGACTCATGAGGCGCCCCAGCATTTT.

As concerns this clone: The sample has other DNA sequences that encode this CDR3 too. J is TRBJ2-7 and V is TRBV12-3 or TRBV12-4; D gene ambiguous. V gave up 5 bases and J gave up 7 bases, with 9 bases separating them. The CDR3 contains 11 residues. In DNA form, the CDR3 reads TGTGCCAGCAGTCTTAGCAATGAGCAGTACTTC. As protein: CASSLSNEQYF.

The V and J genes are TRBV14 and TRBJ2-1; 7 bases agree with TRBD2. V shed 3 bases and J 3 bases; nucleotides not matched to a gene: 5. The CDR3 spans 15 residues. Germline assignment: CDR1 SGHDN and CDR2 FVKESK. Written as DNA, the CDR3 is TGTGCCAGCAGCCACACTAGCGAATACTACAATGAGCAGTTCTTC. This codes for CASSHTSEYYNEQFF.

This chain links TRBV4-1 with TRBJ1-2; perhaps TRBD1 as D (5 bases). This CDR3 has 14 amino acids. With 1 base removed from V and 6 bases from J, the gap between germline ends came to 12 bases. Germline V CDR1 and CDR2: MGHRA, YSYEKL. CDR3 protein: CASSQGQGLNGYTF. The CDR3 DNA is TGCGCCAGCAGCCAAGGGCAGGGTTTGAATGGCTACACCTTC.

The J gene is TRBJ1-6, the V gene TRBV5-1, with a possible D match to TRBD1 (6 bases). CDR1 is SGHRS and CDR2 is YFSETQ in the germline V gene. The CDR3 sequence is 13 residues long. The ends were cut back, 5 bases at V and 7 bases at J, with 10 bases in the middle. The CDR3 bases are TGCGCCAGCAGGGAGACAGGAAATTCACCCCTCCACTTT. This gives the protein CASRETGNSPLHF.

The genes are TRBV7-9 and TRBJ2-1, with D possibly being TRBD1 (6 bases). V was clipped by 2 bases and J by 9 bases, with 20 bases between them. From germline, CDR1 is SEHNR and CDR2 FQNEAQ (reference sequence). This CDR3 has 16 residues. CDR3 bases: TGTGCCAGCAGCTTAAGGATAGGGGGAGAGGGGTTTGAGCAGTTCTTC. This encodes CASSLRIGGEGFEQFF.

V and J are TRBV28 and TRBJ1-5; tentative D call: TRBD1 (5 bases). Trimming pared 7 bases from V and 0 bases from J, leaving 16 bases between. The CDR3 contains 16 residues. Germline assignment: CDR1 MDHEN and CDR2 SYDVKM. The chain's CDR3 is CASTAGSLFSNQPQHF. Here the CDR3 DNA reads TGTGCCAGCACCGCAGGGTCGTTATTTAGCAATCAGCCCCAGCATTTT.

Written as DNA, the CDR3 is TGCGCCAGCAGCTTATACCCGGAGGGGACAGTCGAGCAGTACTTC. It specifies CASSLYPEGTVEQYF. The chain joins TRBV5-1 to TRBJ2-7; D may be TRBD1 (7 bases). Germline assignment: CDR1 SGHRS and CDR2 YFSETQ. The CDR3 loop spans 15 amino acids. The V gene lost 2 bases and the J gene lost 6 bases, with 18 bases spanning the gap.

V and J are TRBV13 and TRBJ2-1, with 8 bases lining up with TRBD2. V was pared by 4 bases and J by 8 bases, with 4 bases of the junction left unmatched. Germline V gene sequence: CDR1 PRHDT, CDR2 FYEKMQ (reference sequence). This CDR3 is built from 13 residues. The CDR3 bases are TGTGCCAGCAGCTGGACTAGCATCTATGAGCAGTTCTTC. It translates to CASSWTSIYEQFF.

The rearrangement joins TRBV7-2 to TRBJ2-1; D is unclear. The CDR3 runs to 14 residues. Trimming left V 3 bases short and J 3 bases short, with 9 bases between. Germline V gives CDR1 SGHTA, CDR2 FQGNSA. Here the CDR3 DNA reads TGTGCCAGCAGCTTCGACTCTTACTACAATGAGCAGTTCTTC. Amino acid sequence: CASSFDSYYNEQFF.